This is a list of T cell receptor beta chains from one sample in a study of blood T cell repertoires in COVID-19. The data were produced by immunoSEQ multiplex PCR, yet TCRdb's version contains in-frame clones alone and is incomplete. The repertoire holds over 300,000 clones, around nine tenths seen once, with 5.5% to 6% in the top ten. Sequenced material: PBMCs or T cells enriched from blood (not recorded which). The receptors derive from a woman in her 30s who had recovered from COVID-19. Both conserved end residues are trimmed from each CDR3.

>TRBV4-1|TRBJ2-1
ASSQERTSGYNEQF
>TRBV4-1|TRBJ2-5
ASSAQQGSETQY
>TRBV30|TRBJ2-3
AGVRDRRTDTQY
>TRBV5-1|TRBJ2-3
ASTLGTSGATSTDTQY
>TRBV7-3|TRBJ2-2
ASSNRGTGELF
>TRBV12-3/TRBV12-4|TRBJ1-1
ASSFLANTEAF
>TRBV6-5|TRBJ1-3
ASREGLVSGNTIY
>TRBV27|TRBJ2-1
ASSPGLAGAGEQF
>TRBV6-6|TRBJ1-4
ASARTNEKLF
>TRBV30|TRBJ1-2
AWSDTGPYYGYT
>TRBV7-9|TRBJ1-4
ASSPEPGQSEKLF
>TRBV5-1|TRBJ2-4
ASSSSGHGGDIQY
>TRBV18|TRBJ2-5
ASSFSGLAGTQETQY
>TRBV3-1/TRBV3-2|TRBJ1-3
ASSQHVGGSGNTIY
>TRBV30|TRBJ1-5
AWTGGGSNQPQH
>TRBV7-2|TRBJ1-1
ASSSRDSGNTEAF
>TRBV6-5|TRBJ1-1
ASSPTPGLSRAF
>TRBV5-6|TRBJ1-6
ASSLGTFNSPLH
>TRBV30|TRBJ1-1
AWRNNWGGNTEAF
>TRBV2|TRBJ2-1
ASRPQGHEQF
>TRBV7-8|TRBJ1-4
ASARGTNEKLF
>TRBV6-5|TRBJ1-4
ASSSQGEGEKLF
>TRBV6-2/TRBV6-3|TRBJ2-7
ASSYGTSYYEQY
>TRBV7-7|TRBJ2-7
ASSLAGLAGDEQY
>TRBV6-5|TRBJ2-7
AITRDRGMDEQY
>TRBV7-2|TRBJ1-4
ASSWRTGQTEKLF
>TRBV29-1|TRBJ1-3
SVEDPLGGNTIY
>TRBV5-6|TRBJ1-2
ASSSQLTGGGYGYT
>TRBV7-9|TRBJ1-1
ASSLAAIRTEAF
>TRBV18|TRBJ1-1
ASSPKSGSYLNTEAF
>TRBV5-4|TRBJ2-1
ASSPPPPGDEQF
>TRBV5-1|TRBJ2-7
ASSLSGIYEQY
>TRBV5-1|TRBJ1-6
ASSLGAGPSPLH
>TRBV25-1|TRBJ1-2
ASSATGAAYGYT
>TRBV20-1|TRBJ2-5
SASIAGGRETQY
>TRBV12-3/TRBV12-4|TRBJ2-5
ASRLTGEETQY
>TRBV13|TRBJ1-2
ASSFPSDRVGYT
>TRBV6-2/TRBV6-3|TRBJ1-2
ASSQGPYGYT
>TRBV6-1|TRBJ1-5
ASSERQGSNQPQH
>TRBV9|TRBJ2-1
ASRVGGSGGGNEQF
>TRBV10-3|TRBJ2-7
AISDRQAAYEQY
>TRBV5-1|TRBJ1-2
ASSSSETGQWYYGYT
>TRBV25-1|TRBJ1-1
ASSGVGRNTEAF
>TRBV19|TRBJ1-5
ASSGGAAFYSNQPQH